This T cell receptor beta chain is drawn from a study of OX40 agonist ivuxolimab in advanced cancers. The CDR3 totals 14 residues. Trimming removed 4 bases at V and 5 bases at J, with 14 bases between. Germline CDR1 and CDR2: MNHNS and SASEGT. No patient had autoimmune disease or received systemic immunosuppression. Here immunoSEQ multiplex PCR was the method, and the copy in TCRdb shows in-frame clones only, minus some. Of some 83,000 clones in the sample, 86% were seen once. Note on this clone: The target antigen is unknown.

Points from the study as a whole: At 0.1 to 3.0 mg/kg and by week 6, CD4+ and CD8+ T cells in the blood had expanded clonally.

This chain joins TRBV6-1 and TRBJ1-2; D not certain. This material consisted of CD4+ or CD8+ T cells sorted from blood, taken in a trial of the OX40 agonist ivuxolimab. The sequence was collected from an adult with an advanced solid tumor such as melanoma, head and neck, liver or kidney cancer. In nucleotides, the CDR3 is TGTGCCAGCAGTGGGCTAGACGCACTTTATGGCTACACCTTC. Residues: CASSGLDALYGYTF.